The source of this T cell receptor (beta chain) is a study of T cell changes during pregnancy in multiple sclerosis. Assay: immunoSEQ multiplex PCR; the TCRdb copy retains only in-frame clones and omits some. The sample has under 90,000 clones, 90% to 95% seen once. V dropped 7 bases and J dropped 1 base, with 5 bases sitting between them. CDR1 MDHEN and CDR2 SYDVKM come from the germline V gene. The length of the CDR3 is 11 residues. This TCR came from a female donor in good health, enrolled as a control in a pregnancy study. Sequenced here: peripheral blood, sampled in the second trimester of pregnancy. This chain joins TRBV28 and TRBJ2-7; D call uncertain. In DNA, the CDR3 is TGTGCCAGCACCCTGTCCTACGAGCAGTACTTC. It is translated as CASTLSYEQYF.